The 31 T cell receptor beta chains given below trace back to one sample, sequenced in a study of CD8 T cells in ankylosing spondylitis. Study-wide results and limits: Ankylosing spondylitis blood seemed to carry a telltale TCR beta motif made of about 8 highly homologous variants.

TCRdb fed the 5' RACE reads into MiXCR, producing one record per CDR3 protein. Altogether about 800,000 distinct CDR3 sequences are present, 12% being singletons, with the ten largest covering roughly 0.51%. No antigen is known for these receptors. The sequenced sample consisted of blood, either unsorted or a sorted T cell fraction (not recorded which). The receptors here all came from a male donor with ankylosing spondylitis.

The rearrangement links TRBV6-2 or TRBV6-3 to TRBJ1-5, with D perhaps TRBD1 (5 bases). V gave up 4 bases and J gave up 13 bases, with 11 bases separating them. Germline CDR1 MNHEY, CDR2 SVGEGT. This CDR3 is 11 amino acids long. CDR3 sequence reads: CASSSGVTQHF. The CDR3 region has the DNA TGTGCCAGCAGTTCGGGGGTCACTCAGCATTTT.

The CDR3 reads CASGQGLNQPQHF. The CDR3 region has the DNA TGTGCCAGCGGACAGGGACTCAATCAGCCCCAGCATTTT. The chain joins TRBV6-1 to TRBJ1-5; TRBD1 matches at 8 bases. This CDR3 is 13 amino acids long. V lost 8 bases, J lost 3 bases, and 3 bases stayed unmatched. Germline V gene data show CDR1 as MNHNS and CDR2 as SASEGT.

This clonotype was seen a handful of times. The chain combines TRBV5-1 with TRBJ1-4, with D uncertain. CDR1 and CDR2 from the germline V gene are SGHRS and YFSETQ. V lost 2 bases and J lost 7, with 12 bases in between. The CDR3 is made up of 14 amino acids. CDR3 in amino acids: CASSFGQAREKLFF. The CDR3 bases are TGCGCCAGCAGCTTTGGGCAGGCACGTGAAAAACTGTTTTTT.

V is TRBV11-2 and J is TRBJ2-1; tentatively, D is TRBD2 (6 bases). The germline gives CDR1 SGHAT, CDR2 FQNNGV. CDR3 length: 13 amino acids. Trimming stripped 5 bases from V and 6 bases from J, with 11 bases between. The CDR3 protein is CASSIGLPNEQFF. The CDR3 DNA is TGTGCCAGCAGCATAGGACTACCCAATGAGCAGTTCTTC.

The V gene is TRBV20-1, the J gene TRBJ2-2; 9 positions match TRBD2. The CDR3 totals 15 residues. The V segment lost 3 bases and the J segment 7 bases; nucleotides outside the gene matches: 9. In germline, CDR1 is DFQATT, CDR2 SNEGSKA (reference sequence). CDR3: CSASDQGLAIGELFF. As DNA, the CDR3 is TGCAGTGCTAGCGACCAGGGACTAGCAATCGGGGAGCTGTTTTTT.

This clonotype was counted a few times. The chain recombines TRBV5-6 with TRBJ2-5; 13 bases match TRBD2. Per germline, CDR1 SGHDT and CDR2 YYEEEE. The CDR3 is 20 residues long. J was trimmed by 5 bases and V by 3 bases; bases with no gene match: 19. The CDR3 spells CASSSRRTSGGTSFRETQYF. CDR3 coding DNA: TGTGCCAGCAGCTCCAGGAGGACTAGCGGGGGTACTTCTTTCCGGGAGACCCAGTACTTC.

In this sample, this clonotype turned up many times. J is TRBJ2-7 and V is TRBV20-1; no clear D. The CDR3 runs to 11 residues. Germline CDR1 reads DFQATT; CDR2 reads SNEGSKA (reference sequence). As DNA, the CDR3 is TGCAGCCTAGGTCATTCCTACGAGCAGTACTTC. Its protein product is CSLGHSYEQYF.

This clonotype has only one observation. This chain uses TRBV4-1 with TRBJ2-2; 10 bases fit TRBD2. The CDR3 loop spans 19 amino acids. Losses at the gene ends were 0 bases for V and 7 bases for J; bases not matched to a gene: 14. Germline CDR1 is MGHRA and CDR2 is YSYEKL. CDR3 in DNA: TGCGCCAGCAGCCAAGAAGGTTCTAGCGGGAGATGGGGTGGCGGGGAGCTGTTTTTT. Its protein is CASSQEGSSGRWGGGELFF.

This clonotype was counted a few times. The chain is built from TRBV20-1 and TRBJ2-3; D gene uncertain. The CDR3 spans 12 residues. Germline CDR1 reads DFQATT; CDR2 reads SNEGSKA (reference sequence). V was clipped by 5 bases and J by 2 bases, with 8 bases between them. CDR3 residues: CSAAPDTDTQYF. The CDR3 DNA follows: TGCAGTGCTGCCCCGGACACAGATACGCAGTATTTT.

CDR3 sequence (DNA): TGCGCCAGCAGCCAACCCGGACAAGAGACCCAGTACTTC. Translated: CASSQPGQETQYF. The chain couples TRBV4-3 to TRBJ2-5; D unclear. Germline V gives CDR1 LGHNA, CDR2 YSLEER. CDR3 length: 13 amino acids. Trimming cost V 2 bases and J 2 bases, with 6 bases left between them.

J is TRBJ1-1 and V is TRBV5-1; no firm D call. The CDR3 totals 11 residues. Germline V gives CDR1 SGHRS, CDR2 YFSETQ. The V and J ends lost 5 bases and 11 bases respectively, with 13 bases between them. CDR3 DNA sequence: TGCGCCAGCAGAGGAATGGCTTCGGCTTTCTTT. Encoded protein: CASRGMASAFF.

The sample holds a few counts of this clonotype. The chain has TRBV6-2 or TRBV6-3 and TRBJ2-1; TRBD1 matches at 7 bases. J gave up 1 base and V 5 bases, and 5 bases lay outside the gene matches. The CDR3 sequence is 15 residues long. Germline V gene data show CDR1 as MNHEY and CDR2 as SVGEGT. The CDR3: CASSRTGPSYNEQFF. CDR3 bases: TGTGCCAGCAGTCGGACAGGCCCTTCCTACAATGAGCAGTTCTTC.

This rearrangement joins TRBV2 to TRBJ1-1; D is unclear. The CDR3 is 13 amino acids. The germline V gene has CDR1 SNHLY and CDR2 FYNNEI. V lost 10 bases and J 1 base, leaving 13 bases between the germline ends. The CDR3 DNA reads TGTGCCACCGGGGAAGAGCGGAACACTGAAGCTTTCTTT. This sequence encodes CATGEERNTEAFF.

V gene TRBV4-3 combines with J gene TRBJ1-3; D is ambiguous. There are 13 residues in the CDR3. Trimming removed 1 base at V and 7 bases at J, with 8 bases between. From germline, CDR1 is LGHNA and CDR2 YSLEER. CDR3 sequence: CASSQANGNTIYF. The DNA for the CDR3 is TGCGCCAGCAGCCAAGCAAATGGGAACACCATATATTTT.

In its sample, this clonotype was seen many times. The CDR3 bases are TGCAGTGCTCATGACAGGCCCCAGGGAACACCCCTCCACTTT. Translation: CSAHDRPQGTPLHF. V and J are TRBV20-1 and TRBJ1-6; possible D gene TRBD1, 6 bases. V lost 5 bases and J lost 11, with 19 bases in between. Germline V gene data show CDR1 as DFQATT and CDR2 as SNEGSKA (reference sequence). The CDR3 is 14 residues long.

The genes are TRBV27 and TRBJ1-1; D call uncertain. The CDR3 has 14 residues. V dropped 8 bases and J dropped 3 bases, with 16 bases sitting between them. The germline gives CDR1 MNHEY, CDR2 SMNVEV (reference sequence). The DNA for the CDR3 is TGTGCCAGCTCCTTTAAGGCACTTGACACTGAAGCTTTCTTT. It is translated as CASSFKALDTEAFF.

This clonotype appeared a few times. J is TRBJ2-3 and V is TRBV10-3; 7 bases align to TRBD1. V trimming: 11 bases; J trimming: 2 bases; junction bases outside the gene matches: 7. Germline V gene sequence: CDR1 ENHRY, CDR2 SYGVKD. The CDR3 totals 13 residues. CDR3 amino acids: CAARGQHTDTQYF. As DNA, the CDR3 is TGTGCCGCAAGGGGACAGCACACAGATACGCAGTATTTT.

The rearrangement links TRBV2 to TRBJ1-2; no clear D. Trimming shortened V by 11 bases and J by 3 bases, and 16 bases separated the two germline ends. CDR3 length equals 13 residues. The germline CDR1 and CDR2 sequences are SNHLY and FYNNEI. CDR3 in DNA: TGTGCCGGCGGGAGGGAAAGGGACTATGGCTACACCTTC. It translates to CAGGRERDYGYTF. The full variable domain, in which reference TRBV2 and TRBJ1-2 provide the parts outside the CDR3, is EPEVTQTPSHQVTQMGQEVILRCVPISNHLYFYWYRQILGQKVEFLVSFYNNEISEKSEIFDDQFSVERPDGSNFTLKIRSTKLEDSAMYFCAGGRERDYGYTFGSGTRLTVV.

The chain uses TRBV3-1 and TRBJ2-5; 7 positions agree with TRBD2. This CDR3 is 16 amino acids long. With 0 bases clipped from V and 1 base from J, the junction kept 5 bases outside the gene matches. CDR1 LGHDT and CDR2 YNNKEL come from the germline V gene (reference sequence). The CDR3 bases are TGTGCCAGCAGCCAAGACGTGGCGGGAGCCCAAGAGACCCAGTACTTC. This gives the protein CASSQDVAGAQETQYF.

This clonotype was recorded a few times. This chain uses TRBV6-1 with TRBJ1-4, with TRBD1 identical over 7 bases. J lost 8 bases, V lost 6 bases, and 9 bases had no gene match. This CDR3 region has 14 residues. Looked up from germline, CDR1 is MNHNS and CDR2 is SASEGT. The CDR3 coding sequence is TGTGCCAGCAGGAGAGGGGGCAGAGAGGAAAAACTGTTTTTT. Amino acid sequence: CASRRGGREEKLFF.

This clonotype turned up a few times. The chain joins TRBV4-2 to TRBJ2-1; 15 bases are a match to TRBD2. Germline CDR1 LGHNA, CDR2 YNFKEQ. V trimming: 3 bases; J trimming: 6 bases; junction bases outside the gene matches: 3. The CDR3 spans 16 residues. As DNA, the CDR3 is TGTGCCAGCAGCCAGGGACTAGCGGGAGGAACCAATGAGCAGTTCTTC. Amino acids: CASSQGLAGGTNEQFF.

This clonotype occurred a few times. V gene TRBV7-2 combines with J gene TRBJ2-3; D gene unclear. This CDR3 region has 13 residues. The ends were cut back, 2 bases at V and 4 bases at J, with 7 bases in the middle. CDR1 is SGHTA and CDR2 is FQGNSA in the germline V gene. The DNA for the CDR3 is TGTGCCAGCAGCTTACGGCTCTCAGATACGCAGTATTTT. Encoded protein: CASSLRLSDTQYF.

The chain couples TRBV20-1 to TRBJ1-5, with a weak D call TRBD1 (5 bases). V was trimmed by 3 bases and J by 0 bases, leaving 12 bases between them. In germline, CDR1 is DFQATT, CDR2 SNEGSKA (reference sequence). The CDR3 length is 15 residues. In nucleotides, the CDR3 is TGCAGTGCTAGTGACAGCTTCCGTAGCAATCAGCCCCAGCATTTT. It yields the protein CSASDSFRSNQPQHF.

This clonotype occurred many times. This rearrangement joins TRBV27 to TRBJ1-4; no clear D gene. V was shortened by 5 bases and J by 8 bases, with 12 bases between the two germline ends. Germline V gene lookup returns CDR1 MNHEY and CDR2 SMNVEV (reference sequence). The CDR3 runs 13 residues. DNA for the CDR3: TGTGCCAGCAGTCCCCATCACCGGGAAAAACTGTTTTTT. It specifies CASSPHHREKLFF.

This clonotype was seen more than once but under ten times. The V and J genes are TRBV28 and TRBJ2-3, with D unclear. The V end was cut by 7 bases, the J end by 6 bases, with 20 bases between. The CDR3 is 15 amino acids. CDR1 is MDHEN and CDR2 is SYDVKM in the germline V gene. The CDR3 here is CASTYSVDRWDTQYF. The CDR3 DNA is TGTGCCAGCACCTATTCTGTGGACCGGTGGGATACGCAGTATTTT.

This clonotype was observed a few times. V usage is TRBV10-3 and J usage is TRBJ2-7; no definite D call. The CDR3 is 17 residues long. V shed 2 bases and J shed 0 bases, with 17 bases lying between them. Germline V CDR1 and CDR2: ENHRY, SYGVKD. For the CDR3, the DNA is TGTGCCATCAGTGAGCCTTTTCGAGACCGATTCTCCTACGAGCAGTACTTC. Translating gives CAISEPFRDRFSYEQYF.

This clonotype has just a few counts. The gene calls are TRBV15 and TRBJ1-5; D might be TRBD1 (6 bases). The CDR3 spans 15 residues. V dropped 0 bases and J dropped 3 bases, with 9 bases sitting between them. The V gene's germline CDR1 is LNHNV and CDR2 YYDKDF (reference sequence). The CDR3 here is CATSREGHHNQPQHF. For the CDR3, the DNA is TGTGCCACCAGCAGAGAGGGACACCACAATCAGCCCCAGCATTTT.

This clonotype was seen at least ten times. The chain combines TRBV7-2 with TRBJ2-7; TRBD2 matches at 9 bases. With V trimmed by 3 bases and J by 3 bases, 9 bases remained unmatched. The CDR3 loop spans 16 amino acids. The V gene's germline CDR1 is SGHTA and CDR2 FQGNSA. CDR3 coding DNA: TGTGCCAGCAGCTTCGGGTTTGGGCGGGGGGGCTACGAGCAGTACTTC. It is translated as CASSFGFGRGGYEQYF.

This clonotype was detected a few times. The rearrangement uses TRBV9 and TRBJ1-4; TRBD1 agrees at 7 bases. The CDR3 has 16 residues. From germline, CDR1 is SGDLS and CDR2 YYNGEE. V was clipped by 4 bases and J by 7 bases; unmatched bases: 13. CDR3 in DNA: TGTGCCAGCAGCCTCAGGAACAGGGGCGCGGGTGAAAAACTGTTTTTT. Residues: CASSLRNRGAGEKLFF.

This clonotype was picked up a small number of times. The rearrangement links TRBV18 to TRBJ1-4; the match to TRBD1 covers 7 bases. Trimming at V came to 3 bases and at J to 6 bases, leaving 4 bases not matched to a gene. The germline gives CDR1 KGHSH, CDR2 LQKENI. The CDR3 covers 14 residues. CDR3 amino acids: CASSPRGGDEKLFF. Here the CDR3 DNA reads TGTGCCAGCTCACCGAGAGGGGGCGATGAAAAACTGTTTTTT.

The chain employs TRBV5-1 and TRBJ1-4; 10 bases are a match to TRBD1. The ends lost 4 bases at V and 7 bases at J; junction bases unmatched: 13. The CDR3 runs to 17 residues. Per the germline V gene, CDR1 is SGHRS and CDR2 is YFSETQ. Here the CDR3 reads CASSRSGWGQGSEKLFF. As DNA, the CDR3 is TGCGCCAGCAGCCGATCTGGTTGGGGACAGGGGAGTGAAAAACTGTTTTTT.